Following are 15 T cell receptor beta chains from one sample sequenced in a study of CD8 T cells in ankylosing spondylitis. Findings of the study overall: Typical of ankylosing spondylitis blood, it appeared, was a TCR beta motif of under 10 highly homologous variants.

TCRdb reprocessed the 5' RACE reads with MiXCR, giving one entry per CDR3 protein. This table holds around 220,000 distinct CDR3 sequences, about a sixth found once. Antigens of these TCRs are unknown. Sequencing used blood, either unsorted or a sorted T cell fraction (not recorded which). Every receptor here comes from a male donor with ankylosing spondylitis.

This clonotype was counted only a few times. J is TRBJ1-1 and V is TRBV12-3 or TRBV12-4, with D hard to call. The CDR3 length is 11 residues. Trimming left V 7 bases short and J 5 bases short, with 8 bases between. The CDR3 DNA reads TGTGCCAGCAAGGTAGGGACTGAAGCTTTCTTT. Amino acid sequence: CASKVGTEAFF.

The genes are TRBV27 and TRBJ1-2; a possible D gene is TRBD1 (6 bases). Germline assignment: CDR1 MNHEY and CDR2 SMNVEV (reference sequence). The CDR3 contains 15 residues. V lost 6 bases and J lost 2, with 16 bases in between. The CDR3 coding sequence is TGTGCCAGCAGCCTAGGCGGGGGGACAAACTATGGCTACACCTTC. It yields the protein CASSLGGGTNYGYTF.

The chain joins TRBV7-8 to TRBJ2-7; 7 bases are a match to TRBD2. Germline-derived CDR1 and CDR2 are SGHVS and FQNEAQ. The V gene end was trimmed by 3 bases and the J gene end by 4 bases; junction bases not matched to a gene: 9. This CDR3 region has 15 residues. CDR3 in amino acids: CASSFSGLGRYEQYF. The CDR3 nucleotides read TGTGCCAGCAGCTTTTCCGGACTAGGACGGTACGAGCAGTACTTC.

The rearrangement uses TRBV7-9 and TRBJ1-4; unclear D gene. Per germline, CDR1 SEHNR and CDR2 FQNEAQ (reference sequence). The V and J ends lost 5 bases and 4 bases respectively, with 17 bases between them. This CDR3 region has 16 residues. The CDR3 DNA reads TGTGCCAGCAGCCATAGTGGGCGAAACTATAATGAAAAACTGTTTTTT. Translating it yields CASSHSGRNYNEKLFF.

The CDR3 DNA follows: TGTGCCAGCAGCCAAGATTTATCGGGGTTGTGGGACAATGAGCAGTTCTTC. This codes for CASSQDLSGLWDNEQFF. V gene TRBV3-1 combines with J gene TRBJ2-1, with D possibly being TRBD2 (5 bases). The germline CDR1 and CDR2 sequences are LGHDT and YNNKEL (reference sequence). V lost 0 bases and J lost 5, with 17 bases in between. The CDR3 covers 17 residues.

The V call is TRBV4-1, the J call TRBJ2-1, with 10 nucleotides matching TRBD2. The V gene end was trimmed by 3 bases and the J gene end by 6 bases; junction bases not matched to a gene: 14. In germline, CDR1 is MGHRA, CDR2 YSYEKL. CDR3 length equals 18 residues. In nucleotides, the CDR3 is TGCGCCAGCAGCCATCCTTACGGACTAGCGGAGACCTGCAATGAGCAGTTCTTC. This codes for CASSHPYGLAETCNEQFF.

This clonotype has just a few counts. CDR3 nucleotides: TGTGCCAGCAGTGGGATGGAGGGACTAGGGGGGTATGAGCAGTTCTTC. Amino acids: CASSGMEGLGGYEQFF. The chain employs TRBV2 and TRBJ2-1; 8 nucleotides align to TRBD2. Germline lookup yields CDR1 SNHLY and CDR2 FYNNEI. V dropped 4 bases and J dropped 8; count of bases not matched to a gene: 13. The CDR3 is made up of 16 amino acids.

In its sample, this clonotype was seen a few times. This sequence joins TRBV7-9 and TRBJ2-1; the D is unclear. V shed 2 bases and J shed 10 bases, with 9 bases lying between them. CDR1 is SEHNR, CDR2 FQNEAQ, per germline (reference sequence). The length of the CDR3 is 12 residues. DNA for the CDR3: TGTGCCAGCAGCTTAAAAGTAGACGAGCAGTTCTTC. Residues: CASSLKVDEQFF.

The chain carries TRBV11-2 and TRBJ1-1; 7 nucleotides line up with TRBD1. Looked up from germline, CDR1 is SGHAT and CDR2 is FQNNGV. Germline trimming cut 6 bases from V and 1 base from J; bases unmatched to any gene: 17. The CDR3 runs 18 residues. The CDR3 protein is CASRLRDSTFTRNTEAFF. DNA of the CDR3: TGTGCCAGCAGACTTAGGGACAGCACTTTTACTAGGAACACTGAAGCTTTCTTT.

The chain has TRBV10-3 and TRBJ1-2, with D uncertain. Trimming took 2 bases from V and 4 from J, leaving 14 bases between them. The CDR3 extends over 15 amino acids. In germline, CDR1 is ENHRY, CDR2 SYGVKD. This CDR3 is CAISEGGPAGYGYTF. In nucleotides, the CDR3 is TGTGCCATCAGTGAGGGAGGACCCGCCGGCTATGGCTACACCTTC.

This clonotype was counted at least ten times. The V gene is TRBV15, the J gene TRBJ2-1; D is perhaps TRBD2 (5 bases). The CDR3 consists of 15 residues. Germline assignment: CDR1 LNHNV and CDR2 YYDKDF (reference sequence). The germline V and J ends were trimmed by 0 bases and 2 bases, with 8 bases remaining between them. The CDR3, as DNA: TGTGCCACCAGCAGAGAGGCGGGCGCCTACAATGAGCAGTTCTTC. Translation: CATSREAGAYNEQFF.

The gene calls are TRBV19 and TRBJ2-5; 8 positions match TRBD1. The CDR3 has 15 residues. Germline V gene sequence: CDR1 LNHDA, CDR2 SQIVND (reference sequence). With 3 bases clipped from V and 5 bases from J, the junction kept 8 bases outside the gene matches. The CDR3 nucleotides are TGTGCCAGTAGTATTGGGACAGGCGAGGGGGAGACCCAGTACTTC. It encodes CASSIGTGEGETQYF.

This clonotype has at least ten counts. CDR3 amino acids: CASSTILAGGPHEQFF. CDR3 bases: TGCGCCAGCAGCACAATTCTAGCGGGAGGGCCTCATGAGCAGTTCTTC. This rearrangement joins TRBV4-1 to TRBJ2-1, with 12 positions matching TRBD2. J was trimmed by 8 bases and V by 5 bases; bases with no gene match: 10. Germline-derived CDR1 and CDR2 are MGHRA and YSYEKL. The CDR3 loop spans 16 amino acids.

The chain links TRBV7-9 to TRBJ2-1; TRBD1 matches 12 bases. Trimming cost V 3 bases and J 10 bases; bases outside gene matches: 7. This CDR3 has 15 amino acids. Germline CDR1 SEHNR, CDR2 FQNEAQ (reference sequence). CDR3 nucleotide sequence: TGTGCCAGCAGCTTCACCGGGACAGGGGGCGAAGAGCAGTTCTTC. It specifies CASSFTGTGGEEQFF. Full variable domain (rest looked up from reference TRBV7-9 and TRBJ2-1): DTGVSQNPRHKITKRGQNVTFRCDPISEHNRLYWYRQTLGQGPEFLTYFQNEAQLEKSRLLSDRFSAERPKGSFSTLEIQRTEQGDSAMYLCASSFTGTGGEEQFFGPGTRLTVL.

This CDR3 is CASFSEWAYANTGELFF. CDR3 in DNA: TGTGCCAGCTTTAGCGAGTGGGCCTACGCGAACACCGGGGAGCTGTTTTTT. J is TRBJ2-2 and V is TRBV19; D may be TRBD2 (5 bases). Germline V lookup: CDR1 LNHDA, CDR2 SQIVND (reference sequence). V lost 9 bases and J 0 bases, leaving 20 bases between the germline ends. The length of the CDR3 is 17 residues.